This is a list of T cell receptor beta chains from one sample in a study of cytomegalovirus exposure and HLA in healthy donors. This table comes from immunoSEQ multiplex PCR, and its TCRdb copy is limited to in-frame clones, with some not included. The sample includes some 150,000 clones, 78% seen only once; the top ten take about 1.3%. Source material: PBMCs. The source of these receptors is a male donor in good health and CMV-seronegative. CDR3s include the opening cysteine and the closing phenylalanine or tryptophan. The D gene is left open where the match is weak. A clone size is listed for some rows: how often the clone was seen (once, few, many), or a class if it is expanded.

DNA: TGTGCCAGCAGCCCCAACCTAGGAACTCTAGAGACCCAGTACTTC
CDR3: CASSPNLGTLETQYF
size: once
D: .
V: TRBV11-2
J: TRBJ2-5

DNA: TGTGCCAGTAGTAGCCTCGGGGGGGGCACAGATACGCAGTATTTT
CDR3: CASSSLGGGTDTQYF
size: .
D: TRBD2
V: TRBV19
J: TRBJ2-3

DNA: TGTGCCAGCAGCAGGGACAGCAATGAAAAACTGTTTTTT
CDR3: CASSRDSNEKLFF
size: .
D: TRBD1
V: TRBV7-3
J: TRBJ1-4

DNA: TGTGCCAGCACTTTGATGACAGGAATGAACACTGAAGCTTTCTTT
CDR3: CASTLMTGMNTEAFF
size: .
D: .
V: TRBV28
J: TRBJ1-1

DNA: TGTGCCAGCAAAGAGGGGGCTAACTATGGCTACACCTTC
CDR3: CASKEGANYGYTF
size: .
D: .
V: TRBV6-5
J: TRBJ1-2

DNA: TGTGCCAGCAGTCGAACAGGACTATCAGAGCGAGCCGAGCAGTTCTTC
CDR3: CASSRTGLSERAEQFF
size: .
D: .
V: TRBV2
J: TRBJ2-1

DNA: TGTGCCAGCAGTGAAGTATTAGCCGGCAATGAGCAGTTCTTC
CDR3: CASSEVLAGNEQFF
size: .
D: .
V: TRBV6-1
J: TRBJ2-1

DNA: TGTGCCAGCAGTTACAACGGGGGGCATACTGAAGCTTTCTTT
CDR3: CASSYNGGHTEAFF
size: .
D: .
V: TRBV6-5
J: TRBJ1-1

DNA: TGTGCCAGCAGCTTAATTGCTAGCGGTGGCACAGATACGCAGTATTTT
CDR3: CASSLIASGGTDTQYF
size: .
D: TRBD2
V: TRBV7-2
J: TRBJ2-3

DNA: TGTGCCAGCAGCGTAGCGGGGGGGCGACAAGAGACCCAGTACTTC
CDR3: CASSVAGGRQETQYF
size: .
D: TRBD2
V: TRBV9
J: TRBJ2-5

DNA: TGTGCCAGCTCACTAGGGTCTGGAGGTCAAGAGACCCAGTACTTC
CDR3: CASSLGSGGQETQYF
size: .
D: .
V: TRBV18
J: TRBJ2-5

DNA: TGTGCCAGCAGCAATATAATTGACAGATACAATGAGCAGTTCTTC
CDR3: CASSNIIDRYNEQFF
size: .
D: .
V: TRBV27
J: TRBJ2-1

DNA: TGTGCCAGCAGCTTAGTGGGGGCCAATCAGCCCCAGCATTTT
CDR3: CASSLVGANQPQHF
size: .
D: .
V: TRBV7-2
J: TRBJ1-5

DNA: TGTGCCATCCCAACTAGCGGGAGAATCTACGAGCAGTACTTC
CDR3: CAIPTSGRIYEQYF
size: .
D: TRBD2
V: TRBV28
J: TRBJ2-7

DNA: TGTGCCAGTAGTACCATACAGGGACGAGAAGAGACCCAGTACTTC
CDR3: CASSTIQGREETQYF
size: .
D: .
V: TRBV19
J: TRBJ2-5

DNA: TGTGCCAGCGGGGGGGCCACAGATACGCAGTATTTT
CDR3: CASGGATDTQYF
size: few
D: .
V: TRBV9
J: TRBJ2-3

DNA: TGTGCCAGCAGCTCCGAGCGGACTGAAGCTTTCTTT
CDR3: CASSSERTEAFF
size: .
D: .
V: TRBV7-9
J: TRBJ1-1

DNA: TGTGCCAGCAGTGAAAGCACCGAGCAGTTCTTC
CDR3: CASSESTEQFF
size: .
D: .
V: TRBV25-1
J: TRBJ2-1

DNA: TGTGCCAGCAGCTATTATAGCGGAACCTCCTACGAGCAGTACTTC
CDR3: CASSYYSGTSYEQYF
size: .
D: .
V: TRBV13
J: TRBJ2-7

DNA: TGTGCCAGCAGCTTGGACAGGGGCTCCTACGAGCAGTACTTC
CDR3: CASSLDRGSYEQYF
size: .
D: TRBD1
V: TRBV5-8
J: TRBJ2-7

DNA: TGTGCCAGCAGCCTAGTAGGCGGGGAGGTGGGCACCGGGGAGCTGTTTTTT
CDR3: CASSLVGGEVGTGELFF
size: .
D: .
V: TRBV9
J: TRBJ2-2

DNA: TGTGCCAGCAGTATAACAGGGGGCCGGTACGAGCAGTACTTC
CDR3: CASSITGGRYEQYF
size: .
D: TRBD1
V: TRBV28
J: TRBJ2-7

DNA: TGTGCCAGCAGCTTAACGAATAGCGGGAGTATCACCGGGGAGCTGTTTTTT
CDR3: CASSLTNSGSITGELFF
size: .
D: TRBD2
V: TRBV7-3
J: TRBJ2-2

DNA: TGTGCCAGCAGCTTGTTTGCCGTCGGGGGGAACACTGAAGCTTTCTTT
CDR3: CASSLFAVGGNTEAFF
size: .
D: .
V: TRBV5-4
J: TRBJ1-1

DNA: TGTGCCAGCAGTTCTGCCCCGGGACAGGGGGTCGAGCAGTACTTC
CDR3: CASSSAPGQGVEQYF
size: .
D: TRBD1
V: TRBV2
J: TRBJ2-7

DNA: TGCGCCAGCAGCTTGATTCGCTCCTATAATTCACCCCTCCACTTT
CDR3: CASSLIRSYNSPLHF
size: .
D: .
V: TRBV5-1
J: TRBJ1-6

DNA: TGTGCCAGCAGCTTACCAGATCAGCCCCAGCATTTT
CDR3: CASSLPDQPQHF
size: .
D: .
V: TRBV7-2
J: TRBJ1-5

DNA: TGTGCCAGCAGCTCCGGGACTAGAAGGGGGGCCGAGCAGTACTTC
CDR3: CASSSGTRRGAEQYF
size: once
D: TRBD2
V: TRBV7-2
J: TRBJ2-7

DNA: TGTGCCAGCAGTTTGACAGCCAAAGAGACCCAGTACTTC
CDR3: CASSLTAKETQYF
size: .
D: .
V: TRBV27
J: TRBJ2-5